This T cell receptor beta chain was sequenced in a study of identical twins. Germline V gives CDR1 SNHLY, CDR2 FYNNEI. The V end was cut by 11 bases, the J end by 0 bases, with 13 bases between. The CDR3 has 14 amino acids. TCRdb redid the calling of the 5' RACE reads with MiXCR, one entry per CDR3 protein. Of some 790,000 distinct CDR3 sequences listed, around a sixth are singletons. This sample also appeared in a second study, on T cells expressing NK-cell markers.

The sample taken for sequencing was PBMCs. The chain links TRBV2 to TRBJ2-2; D is unresolved. The clonotype was recovered from a young woman in good health. CDR3 sequence reads: CAGREIANTGELFF. CDR3 nucleotides: TGTGCCGGAAGGGAAATCGCGAACACCGGGGAGCTGTTTTTT.